The next 27 T cell receptor beta chains were all read from a single sample in a study of T-cell memory formation after mild COVID-19. TCRdb reprocessed the 5' RACE reads via MiXCR and lists one record per CDR3 protein. The sample shows about 560,000 distinct CDR3 sequences, more than 15% of them seen only once. The sequenced sample consisted of PBMCs or a T cell subset sorted from them (not recorded which). The receptors originated from an adult woman who had mild COVID-19 (a few samples of this study predate the infection). Cell type and time point are not known.

V usage is TRBV7-9 and J usage is TRBJ2-2; 9 bases agree with TRBD1. Germline trimming cut 2 bases from V and 2 bases from J; bases unmatched to any gene: 18. The CDR3 has 21 residues. CDR1 SEHNR and CDR2 FQNEAQ come from the germline V gene (reference sequence). The CDR3 is CASSLKPRPGQGLFNTGELFF. CDR3 DNA sequence: TGTGCCAGCAGCTTAAAGCCACGGCCGGGACAGGGATTGTTTAACACCGGGGAGCTGTTTTTT.

V is TRBV29-1 and J is TRBJ1-1; D is unclear. V was trimmed by 7 bases and J by 1 base, leaving 13 bases between them. The CDR3 spans 13 residues. In germline, CDR1 is SQVTM, CDR2 ANQGSEA. This CDR3 reads CSAALNWNTEAFF. The CDR3 DNA follows: TGCAGCGCCGCCTTGAATTGGAACACTGAAGCTTTCTTT.

The chain couples TRBV5-6 to TRBJ2-5; 9 bases are a match to TRBD1. After removal of 5 bases from V and 3 bases from J, the junction contained 8 bases not matched to a gene. The CDR3 is 15 amino acids. CDR1 is SGHDT, CDR2 YYEEEE, per germline. Written as DNA, the CDR3 is TGTGCCAGCAGTCTAACTACAGGGGGCAAAGAGACCCAGTACTTC. This translates into CASSLTTGGKETQYF.

As DNA, the CDR3 is TGTGCCTGGAGTCGACAGGGGGCGAACACTGAAGCTTTCTTT. Its translation is CAWSRQGANTEAFF. This chain uses TRBV30 with TRBJ1-1, with 10 bases that match TRBD1. Per germline, CDR1 GTSNPN and CDR2 SVGIG (reference sequence). V lost 2 bases to trimming and J lost 1 base; unmatched junction nucleotides: 1. CDR3 length equals 14 residues.

This clonotype occurred a few times. This chain connects TRBV5-1 to TRBJ2-3; 8 nucleotides line up with TRBD1. Germline CDR1 is SGHRS and CDR2 is YFSETQ. The CDR3 contains 18 residues. After removal of 3 bases from V and 3 bases from J, the junction contained 15 bases not matched to a gene. The CDR3 sequence: CASSYGYVTGDRTDTQYF. DNA of the CDR3: TGCGCCAGCAGCTACGGCTACGTGACAGGGGACCGGACAGATACGCAGTATTTT.

This clonotype turned up a few times. The gene calls are TRBV12-3 or TRBV12-4 and TRBJ2-4; D remains ambiguous. The CDR3 extends over 14 amino acids. V dropped 5 bases and J dropped 0 bases, with 8 bases sitting between them. The CDR3 is CASSPTLAKNIQYF. DNA of the CDR3: TGTGCCAGCAGTCCAACGCTAGCCAAAAACATTCAGTACTTC.

The chain links TRBV20-1 to TRBJ2-3; 7 bases fit TRBD1. The CDR3 spans 15 residues. The trim removed 0 bases at V and 2 bases at J, leaving 5 bases unmatched. Looked up from germline, CDR1 is DFQATT and CDR2 is SNEGSKA (reference sequence). CDR3 DNA sequence: TGCAGTGCTAGAGATTCGGGGACAGTCACAGATACGCAGTATTTT. Translating gives CSARDSGTVTDTQYF.

CDR3 nucleotide sequence: TGTGCTAGTGGTTTGGCTAGCACAGGGGGTGGTGAGACCCAGTACTTC. This sequence encodes CASGLASTGGGETQYF. V is TRBV12-5 and J is TRBJ2-5; 8 bases map to TRBD1. The ends lost 1 base at V and 5 bases at J; junction bases unmatched: 9. The CDR3 runs to 16 residues. Germline CDR1 reads LGHNT; CDR2 reads FRNRAP.

V is TRBV4-2 and J is TRBJ1-1; D is ambiguous. Trimming removed 4 bases from V and 0 bases from J, with 12 bases in between. The germline CDR1 and CDR2 sequences are LGHNA and YNFKEQ. The CDR3 length is 15 residues. The CDR3, as DNA: TGTGCCAGCAGCCTCTTACCCGGATTGAACACTGAAGCTTTCTTT. Protein sequence: CASSLLPGLNTEAFF.

The V and J genes are TRBV7-9 and TRBJ2-3; D is undetermined. The germline V and J ends were trimmed by 5 bases and 4 bases, with 10 bases remaining between them. Per germline, CDR1 SEHNR and CDR2 FQNEAQ (reference sequence). The CDR3 runs 13 residues. This CDR3 reads CASSLTVADTQYF. CDR3 nucleotides: TGTGCCAGCAGCCTCACAGTGGCAGATACGCAGTATTTT.

The chain recombines TRBV5-1 with TRBJ2-1; D might be TRBD2 (7 bases). The ends were cut back, 4 bases at V and 9 bases at J, with 20 bases in the middle. Germline V lookup: CDR1 SGHRS, CDR2 YFSETQ. The CDR3 has 15 amino acids. In nucleotides, the CDR3 is TGCGCCAGCAGCCCGGGGGGCGGATCGGGTGGTGAGCAGTTCTTC. This encodes CASSPGGGSGGEQFF.

This clonotype was recorded a few times. The chain has TRBV7-2 and TRBJ2-1, with D maybe TRBD1 (6 bases). Germline CDR1 reads SGHTA; CDR2 reads FQGNSA. V lost 6 bases and J 10 bases, leaving 10 bases between the germline ends. This CDR3 contains 11 residues. CDR3 DNA: TGTGCCAGCAGTCATGGGGGCGAGCAGTTCTTC. It codes for CASSHGGEQFF.

This clonotype was seen many times. CDR3: CASSPPGSTRDEQYF. Written as DNA, the CDR3 is TGTGCCAGTAGTCCCCCGGGATCGACGAGGGACGAGCAGTACTTC. The chain joins TRBV19 to TRBJ2-7, with D maybe TRBD2 (5 bases). V was pared by 5 bases and J by 5 bases, with 19 bases between. Germline assignment: CDR1 LNHDA and CDR2 SQIVND (reference sequence). The CDR3 is made up of 15 amino acids.

The chain couples TRBV12-3 or TRBV12-4 to TRBJ2-2; D uncertain. The CDR3 totals 14 residues. The V end was cut by 1 base, the J end by 9 bases, with 12 bases between. Here the CDR3 reads CASSLGVRQRELFF. For the CDR3, the DNA is TGTGCCAGCAGTTTAGGAGTCCGCCAGCGGGAGCTGTTTTTT.

The gene calls are TRBV7-2 and TRBJ2-2; 7 bases are shared with TRBD2. This CDR3 region has 16 residues. Germline V gene lookup returns CDR1 SGHTA and CDR2 FQGNSA. With 6 bases clipped from V and 0 bases from J, the junction kept 7 bases outside the gene matches. CDR3 residues: CASRERDYSNTGELFF. CDR3 DNA: TGTGCCAGCAGGGAGCGGGACTATTCGAACACCGGGGAGCTGTTTTTT.

This clonotype was found a few times. The chain links TRBV6-6 to TRBJ2-3, with D possibly TRBD2 on 5 matching bases. In germline, CDR1 is MNHNY, CDR2 SVGAGI (reference sequence). The CDR3 totals 17 residues. V gave up 0 bases and J gave up 8 bases, with 21 bases separating them. CDR3 nucleotides: TGTGCCAGCAGTTACTCAATGGGAGAGGGTTTGGACGGTACGCAGTATTTT. Translation: CASSYSMGEGLDGTQYF.

In its sample, this clonotype was seen a few times. J is TRBJ2-5 and V is TRBV9; no clear D. The CDR3 is made up of 13 amino acids. The V end was cut by 4 bases, the J end by 7 bases, with 14 bases between. Germline V gene sequence: CDR1 SGDLS, CDR2 YYNGEE. CDR3: CASSHSAPGTQYF. CDR3 nucleotide sequence: TGTGCCAGCAGCCACTCTGCCCCAGGGACCCAGTACTTC.

This clonotype has more than one count but fewer than ten. The chain uses TRBV6-6 and TRBJ2-1; D perhaps matches TRBD2 (6 bases). The germline V and J ends were trimmed by 4 bases and 7 bases, with 26 bases remaining between them. The germline V gene encodes CDR1 MNHNY and CDR2 SVGAGI (reference sequence). The CDR3 spans 18 residues. The CDR3 spells CASSFRAGFTTPGNEQFF. The DNA of the CDR3 is TGTGCCAGCAGTTTCAGGGCGGGGTTCACCACTCCGGGAAATGAGCAGTTCTTC.

The chain couples TRBV6-2 or TRBV6-3 to TRBJ2-4; the D gene is possibly TRBD2 (5 bases). The germline V gene has CDR1 MNHEY and CDR2 SVGEGT. The germline V and J ends were trimmed by 2 bases and 0 bases, with 11 bases remaining between them. The CDR3 consists of 16 residues. CDR3 coding DNA: TGTGCCAGCAGTTACCGGCCGGGGTTAGCCAAAAACATTCAGTACTTC. Amino acid sequence: CASSYRPGLAKNIQYF.

This clonotype has at least ten counts. Mismatch with germline at one junction end may stem from a read error. The chain has TRBV7-9 and TRBJ2-7; D could derive from TRBD1 or TRBD2 (5 bases each). There are 14 residues in the CDR3. The germline V gene has CDR1 SEHNR and CDR2 FQNEAQ (reference sequence). CDR3 coding DNA: TGCGCCAGCAGCTTGGTTGGGGGCTCCTACGAGCAGTACTTC. This sequence encodes CASSLVGGSYEQYF. Complete variable domain (other parts from reference TRBV7-9 and TRBJ2-7): DTGVSQNPRHKITKRGQNVTFRCDPISEHNRLYWYRQTLGQGPEFLTYFQNEAQLEKSRLLSDRFSAERPKGSFSTLEIQRTEQGDSAMYLCASSLVGGSYEQYFGPGTRLTVT.

V and J are TRBV27 and TRBJ2-3; D gene uncertain. The V end lost 5 bases, the J end lost 2 bases, and 11 bases lay between the germline ends. CDR3 length equals 14 residues. Germline V CDR1 and CDR2: MNHEY, SMNVEV (reference sequence). CDR3 loop: CASSLRPITDTQYF. As DNA, the CDR3 is TGTGCCAGCAGTCTAAGACCGATCACAGATACGCAGTATTTT.

The rearrangement links TRBV5-4 to TRBJ2-2; TRBD1 might be the D (6 bases). The V and J ends lost 1 base and 4 bases respectively, with 17 bases between them. The germline CDR1 and CDR2 sequences are SGHNT and YYREEE (reference sequence). The CDR3 runs to 17 residues. In nucleotides, the CDR3 is TGTGCCAGCAGCTTGCAACAGGGCCTCGGAGGCACCGGGGAGCTGTTTTTT. This encodes CASSLQQGLGGTGELFF.

This clonotype was counted a single time. The chain employs TRBV5-1 and TRBJ2-5; TRBD2 matches 11 bases. The V segment lost 5 bases and the J segment 5 bases; nucleotides outside the gene matches: 11. This CDR3 is built from 16 residues. Germline V gene lookup returns CDR1 SGHRS and CDR2 YFSETQ. The CDR3 reads CASRPNSGGGAETQYF. The CDR3 DNA sequence: TGCGCCAGCAGGCCAAATAGCGGGGGGGGAGCGGAGACCCAGTACTTC.

This clonotype was detected a few times. V is TRBV4-3 and J is TRBJ2-2, with D perhaps assigned TRBD1 or TRBD2 (5 bases each). This CDR3 is 16 amino acids long. Germline CDR1 reads LGHNA; CDR2 reads YSLEER. V was trimmed by 0 bases and J by 4 bases, leaving 12 bases between them. CDR3 DNA: TGCGCCAGCAGCCAAGATCCCCCAGGGAGCACCGGGGAGCTGTTTTTT. Encoded protein: CASSQDPPGSTGELFF.

The rearrangement uses TRBV7-3 and TRBJ2-1; TRBD2 matches 9 bases. CDR3 length equals 17 residues. The germline CDR1 and CDR2 sequences are SGHTA and FQGTGA. The V and J ends lost 2 bases and 8 bases, in that order; junction bases with no gene match: 13. The DNA for the CDR3 is TGTGCCAGCAGCTTACTTGGCGGGAGGGCCCTCACCGATGAGCAGTTCTTC. This encodes CASSLLGGRALTDEQFF.

V and J are TRBV7-2 and TRBJ1-3, with TRBD1 matching 9 bases. This CDR3 comprises 14 residues. V lost 5 bases to trimming and J lost 8 bases; unmatched junction nucleotides: 7. Germline V gene lookup returns CDR1 SGHTA and CDR2 FQGNSA. In DNA form, the CDR3 reads TGTGCCAGCAGCCAACAGGGGGCCGTGGACACCATATATTTT. Its protein product is CASSQQGAVDTIYF.

This clonotype has ten or more counts. This sequence joins TRBV27 and TRBJ1-4; 7 nucleotides match TRBD1. V lost 0 bases and J lost 14; bases outside the gene matches: 9. The CDR3 is 14 amino acids. The germline CDR1 and CDR2 sequences are MNHEY and SMNVEV (reference sequence). The CDR3 is CASSLSRDTGVLFF. DNA of the CDR3: TGTGCCAGCAGTTTATCGAGGGATACAGGGGTGCTGTTTTTT.